The sequence of this T cell receptor (beta chain) was determined in a study of Ad26.COV2.S vaccination and SARS-CoV-2 variants. Indicated treatment: over 15 received Ad26.COV2.S at low or high dose, single or two shots; about 5 received placebo; per-sample allocation not given. Day 63 following the first vaccine or placebo injection was when the samples were taken. The CDR3 loop spans 15 amino acids. Germline lookup yields CDR1 KGHSH and CDR2 LQKENI. After removal of 3 bases from V and 1 base from J, the junction contained 2 bases not matched to a gene. The assay was immunoSEQ multiplex PCR, and TCRdb's table has in-frame clones only and misses some. The table includes some 250,000 clones, more than 75% detected once.

This sequence joins TRBV18 and TRBJ2-2; TRBD2 matches 7 bases. The TCR originated in a person between 18 and 59 years old who received the Ad26.COV2.S COVID-19 vaccine or a placebo. Material: peripheral blood, obtained in a trial of Ad26.COV2.S vaccine versus placebo. The chain's CDR3 is CASSPQRGNTGELFF. CDR3 nucleotides: TGTGCCAGCTCACCTCAGCGGGGGAACACCGGGGAGCTGTTTTTT.